This TCR beta chain was recorded in a study of T cell responses to AZD1222 COVID-19 vaccine. Study-level points and caveats: Repertoire samples came only from after the peak T cell response. Vaccination with two AZD1222 doses was followed by a rise in Spike-specific TCR breadth and depth.

The CDR3 consists of 15 residues. CDR1 is LGHDT and CDR2 is YNNKEL in the germline V gene (reference sequence). Trimming left V 5 bases short and J 4 bases short, with 17 bases between. With respect to this clone: Its antigen is undetermined.

Generated by immunoSEQ multiplex PCR, the TCRdb table keeps only in-frame clones and is missing some. The sample gives some 130,000 clones, about 92% of which show up once; roughly 9.1% is in the top ten. V and J are TRBV3-1 (or the pseudogene TRBV3-2) and TRBJ1-2; tentatively, D is TRBD1 (5 bases). This TCR was sampled from an adult in good health. This sample comprised peripheral blood, obtained on day 0 of AZD1222 vaccination. In nucleotides, the CDR3 is TGTGCCAGCAGCTACCCATCCGGGGGTACCTATGGCTACACCTTC. Protein product: CASSYPSGGTYGYTF.